This entry lists 29 T cell receptor beta chains sequenced from one sample in a study of cytomegalovirus exposure and HLA in healthy donors. Some clones are missing from TCRdb's copy, which holds only in-frame ones; the method was immunoSEQ multiplex PCR. The repertoire holds hundreds of thousands of clones, with over 70% as singletons. The sample comprised PBMCs. All receptors derive from a woman younger than 45 in good health and CMV-seropositive.

This chain connects TRBV10-3 to TRBJ1-1, with 7 bases that match TRBD1. Per the germline V gene, CDR1 is ENHRY and CDR2 is SYGVKD. Trimming at V came to 4 bases and at J to 3 bases, leaving 2 bases not matched to a gene. The CDR3 length is 13 residues. CDR3 in DNA: TGTGCCATCAGTGGACAGGGAGACACTGAAGCTTTCTTT. Its translation is CAISGQGDTEAFF.

V is TRBV7-6 and J is TRBJ1-2; TRBD1 is a possible D gene (6 bases). The CDR3 is 13 residues long. The V gene lost 2 bases and the J gene lost 6 bases, with 10 bases spanning the gap. The V gene's germline CDR1 is SGHVS and CDR2 FNYEAQ. Written as DNA, the CDR3 is TGTGCCAGCAGCTTAACAGGGAGGGATGGCTACACCTTC. Translated, it gives CASSLTGRDGYTF.

The V and J genes are TRBV7-2 and TRBJ1-2; D is uncertain. V lost 5 bases and J 7 bases, leaving 14 bases between the germline ends. The length of the CDR3 is 13 residues. Germline CDR1 and CDR2: SGHTA and FQGNSA. CDR3 loop: CASSHVDSLGYTF. As DNA, the CDR3 is TGTGCCAGCAGCCACGTGGACTCCCTTGGCTACACCTTC.

This clone was observed a single time. The chain links TRBV7-3 to TRBJ2-1; D uncertain. With 2 bases removed from V and 4 bases from J, the gap between germline ends came to 12 bases. Looked up from germline, CDR1 is SGHTA and CDR2 is FQGTGA. The CDR3 is 15 residues long. DNA for the CDR3: TGTGCCAGCAGCTTAGGAAACGTTGGGTACAATGAGCAGTTCTTC. This encodes CASSLGNVGYNEQFF.

This clone was found a few times. The J gene is TRBJ1-2, the V gene TRBV6-5; the D is unclear. CDR3 length: 12 residues. The germline V gene encodes CDR1 MNHEY and CDR2 SVGAGI. Trimming pared 5 bases from V and 8 bases from J, leaving 12 bases between. The CDR3 nucleotides are TGTGCCAGCAGTGCCCCGTTCGGAGGCTACACCTTC. Residues: CASSAPFGGYTF.

This chain uses TRBV9 with TRBJ1-4; D is possibly TRBD1 (6 bases). Trimming took off 4 bases at V and 8 bases at J, with 15 bases between the two ends. Germline CDR1 is SGDLS and CDR2 is YYNGEE. This CDR3 is built from 14 residues. CDR3 residues: CASSPQGRDEKLFF. In DNA, the CDR3 is TGTGCCAGCAGCCCACAGGGTAGGGACGAAAAACTGTTTTTT.

The rearrangement links TRBV18 to TRBJ1-2; perhaps TRBD1 as D (5 bases). The germline gives CDR1 KGHSH, CDR2 LQKENI. V lost 4 bases, J lost 6 bases, and 18 bases lay in between. The CDR3 spans 15 residues. As DNA, the CDR3 is TGTGCCAGCTCACTCAGGGAGGGCGTTTCCGATGGCTACACCTTC. It specifies CASSLREGVSDGYTF.

This chain links TRBV11-2 with TRBJ1-2, with a tentative D call TRBD1 (5 bases). The V end lost 0 bases, the J end lost 4 bases, and 12 bases lay between the germline ends. The CDR3 spans 15 residues. Germline V gene data show CDR1 as SGHAT and CDR2 as FQNNGV. The chain's CDR3 is CASSLDGAQGYGYTF. In nucleotides, the CDR3 is TGTGCCAGCAGCTTAGATGGGGCGCAGGGCTATGGCTACACCTTC. The full variable domain, completed using reference TRBV11-2 and TRBJ1-2, is EAGVAQSPRYKIIEKRQSVAFWCNPISGHATLYWYQQILGQGPKLLIQFQNNGVVDDSQLPKDRFSAERLKGVDSTLKIQPAKLEDSAVYLCASSLDGAQGYGYTFGSGTRLTVV.

This clone was detected a few times. This sequence joins TRBV7-9 and TRBJ1-4, with TRBD1 as a possible D gene (5 bases). The germline V gene has CDR1 SEHNR and CDR2 FQNEAQ (reference sequence). The length of the CDR3 is 17 residues. V lost 2 bases to trimming and J lost 0 bases, with 13 bases between them. The CDR3 region has the DNA TGTGCCAGCAGCTTACCGCGGGGACTTGCAACTAATGAAAAACTGTTTTTT. Translation: CASSLPRGLATNEKLFF.

The genes are TRBV2 and TRBJ1-1; D call uncertain. This CDR3 contains 14 residues. The V end was cut by 6 bases, the J end by 4 bases, with 15 bases between. The germline V gene has CDR1 SNHLY and CDR2 FYNNEI. The CDR3 DNA follows: TGTGCCAGCAGAGGACCTCCGGTCGGCACTGAAGCTTTCTTT. It encodes CASRGPPVGTEAFF.

This clone was detected once. This sequence joins TRBV2 and TRBJ1-4, with TRBD1 as a possible D gene (6 bases). This CDR3 contains 15 residues. Germline CDR1 reads SNHLY; CDR2 reads FYNNEI. The V and J ends lost 2 bases and 3 bases respectively, with 10 bases between them. CDR3: CASSERGQANEKLFF. The CDR3 DNA is TGTGCCAGCAGTGAACGGGGGCAGGCTAATGAAAAACTGTTTTTT.

This chain links TRBV25-1 with TRBJ1-3; 10 nucleotides agree with TRBD1. The junction had 4 bases not matched to a gene; V was cut back by 6 bases and J by 2 bases. Germline CDR1 reads MGHDK; CDR2 reads SYGVNS. This CDR3 has 15 residues. The CDR3 is CASSGTGVTGNTIYF. CDR3 DNA: TGTGCCAGCAGCGGGACAGGGGTTACTGGAAACACCATATATTTT.

CDR3 bases: TGCGCCAGCAGCCAGCCGGCAGGGGAGGGAGGCTACACCTTC. This translates into CASSQPAGEGGYTF. This rearrangement joins TRBV4-1 to TRBJ1-2; the D gene is possibly TRBD1 (6 bases). The V end lost 3 bases, the J end lost 8 bases, and 16 bases lay between the germline ends. The CDR3 runs to 14 residues. Germline assignment: CDR1 MGHRA and CDR2 YSYEKL.

In this sample, this clone turned up a few times. The CDR3 region has the DNA TGCGCCAGCAGCTTCAGTCCGGGAGGGCCGGGAGAGACCCAGTACTTC. Protein: CASSFSPGGPGETQYF. The V and J genes are TRBV5-1 and TRBJ2-5; 8 nucleotides line up with TRBD2. The germline V gene has CDR1 SGHRS and CDR2 YFSETQ. Trimming took 2 bases from V and 4 from J; bases not matched to a gene: 10. The CDR3 is made up of 16 amino acids.

This clone showed up just a few times. This chain connects TRBV30 to TRBJ1-4, with D possibly being TRBD1 (5 bases). The CDR3 has 14 residues. Per the germline V gene, CDR1 is GTSNPN and CDR2 is SVGIG (reference sequence). Between the trimmed V and J ends, which lost 1 base and 4 bases, there was a span of 10 bases. CDR3 sequence reads: CAWSAGRGNEKLFF. Here the CDR3 DNA reads TGTGCCTGGAGTGCGGGGCGGGGTAATGAAAAACTGTTTTTT.

This clone was found a few times. The chain is built from TRBV5-1 and TRBJ2-7, with 8 bases matching TRBD2. V gave up 3 bases and J gave up 0 bases; unmatched junction bases: 5. The germline V gene encodes CDR1 SGHRS and CDR2 YFSETQ. The CDR3 has 15 amino acids. The CDR3 DNA is TGCGCCAGCAGCTCGGGACTAGTTTTCTCCTACGAGCAGTACTTC. It yields the protein CASSSGLVFSYEQYF.

The chain links TRBV29-1 to TRBJ2-1; D perhaps matches TRBD2 (6 bases). Germline CDR1 is SQVTM and CDR2 is ANQGSEA. The length of the CDR3 is 12 residues. In nucleotides, the CDR3 is TGCACCGGGGCCCCGGGAGCGGGTGAGCAGTTCTTC. This sequence encodes CTGAPGAGEQFF.

The chain is built from TRBV5-4 and TRBJ1-2; 8 bases map to TRBD1. CDR1 and CDR2 from the germline V gene are SGHNT and YYREEE (reference sequence). This CDR3 is 16 amino acids long. V lost 0 bases and J lost 8; bases outside the gene matches: 12. CDR3 in DNA: TGTGCCAGCAGCTTGGGGGGGACAGGCAATCTCGGAGGCTACACCTTC. Its translation: CASSLGGTGNLGGYTF.

The chain recombines TRBV6-1 with TRBJ1-2; D perhaps matches TRBD1 (6 bases). The CDR3 extends over 14 amino acids. V was shortened by 2 bases and J by 7 bases, with 14 bases between the two germline ends. The germline V gene encodes CDR1 MNHNS and CDR2 SASEGT. As DNA, the CDR3 is TGTGCCAGCAGTGAAAACAGGGTTGGGAGTGGCTACACCTTC. Protein sequence: CASSENRVGSGYTF.

V usage is TRBV11-2 and J usage is TRBJ2-5, with 11 bases matching TRBD2. Germline CDR1 and CDR2: SGHAT and FQNNGV. The CDR3 runs 17 residues. V lost 0 bases and J lost 1; bases outside the gene matches: 4. In nucleotides, the CDR3 is TGTGCCAGCAGCTTAGAGGCTAGCGGGAGGTTCCAAGAGACCCAGTACTTC. Its translation is CASSLEASGRFQETQYF. The complete variable domain, with remaining parts taken from reference TRBV11-2 and TRBJ2-5, reads EAGVAQSPRYKIIEKRQSVAFWCNPISGHATLYWYQQILGQGPKLLIQFQNNGVVDDSQLPKDRFSAERLKGVDSTLKIQPAKLEDSAVYLCASSLEASGRFQETQYFGPGTRLLVL.

Points on this clone: Other DNA sequences in this sample translate to the same CDR3. The rearrangement joins TRBV5-1 to TRBJ2-1; possibly TRBD2 for D (5 bases). V lost 0 bases and J lost 3, with 7 bases in between. The length of the CDR3 is 14 residues. Germline V CDR1 and CDR2: SGHRS, YFSETQ. The CDR3 sequence: CASSLATSYNEQFF. In nucleotides, the CDR3 is TGCGCCAGCAGCTTGGCCACTAGCTACAATGAGCAGTTCTTC. The full variable domain, in which reference TRBV5-1 and TRBJ2-1 provide the parts outside the CDR3, is KAGVTQTPRYLIKTRGQQVTLSCSPISGHRSVSWYQQTPGQGLQFLFEYFSETQRNKGNFPGRFSGRQFSNSRSEMNVSTLELGDSALYLCASSLATSYNEQFFGPGTRLTVL.

This clone was seen more than once but under ten times. The rearrangement joins TRBV5-1 to TRBJ2-5; 9 bases align to TRBD1. Trimming took 4 bases from V and 1 from J; bases not matched to a gene: 5. The CDR3 loop spans 15 amino acids. CDR1 and CDR2 from the germline V gene are SGHRS and YFSETQ. CDR3 sequence (DNA): TGCGCCAGCAGCCCGGAGGGACAGGGCCAAGAGACCCAGTACTTC. This codes for CASSPEGQGQETQYF.

The chain couples TRBV30 to TRBJ1-2; D not resolved. The CDR3 contains 14 residues. Trimming removed 3 bases from V and 6 bases from J, with 17 bases in between. Germline V gene sequence: CDR1 GTSNPN, CDR2 SVGIG (reference sequence). The CDR3 is CAWSIEGLTNGYTF. The CDR3 bases are TGTGCCTGGAGCATTGAAGGGCTGACCAATGGCTACACCTTC. Full variable domain (missing parts from reference TRBV30 and TRBJ1-2): SQTIHQWPATLVQPVGSPLSLECTVEGTSNPNLYWYRQAAGRGLQLLFYSVGIGQISSEVPQNLSASRPQDRQFILSSKKLLLSDSGFYLCAWSIEGLTNGYTFGSGTRLTVV.

This clone appeared a single time. The J gene is TRBJ1-4, the V gene TRBV29-1; possible D gene TRBD1, 5 bases. The ends were cut back, 7 bases at V and 4 bases at J, with 13 bases in the middle. This CDR3 spans 13 amino acids. From germline, CDR1 is SQVTM and CDR2 ANQGSEA. CDR3 nucleotide sequence: TGCAGCGGATCCGGGGACGGTAATGAAAAACTGTTTTTT. Translating gives CSGSGDGNEKLFF.

The chain couples TRBV4-2 to TRBJ2-1; the match to TRBD2 covers 10 bases. V shed 0 bases and J 12 bases; nucleotides not matched to a gene: 14. Germline assignment: CDR1 LGHNA and CDR2 YNFKEQ. The CDR3 spans 17 residues. The CDR3 DNA reads as TGTGCCAGCAGCCAAGAAGACAGACTAGCGGGCCTGAATAGGCAGTTCTTC. Translated, it gives CASSQEDRLAGLNRQFF.

This chain uses TRBV27 with TRBJ1-4; tentatively, D is TRBD1 (5 bases). V dropped 4 bases and J dropped 4 bases, with 16 bases sitting between them. Germline V gene data show CDR1 as MNHEY and CDR2 as SMNVEV (reference sequence). The CDR3 consists of 16 residues. The CDR3 coding sequence is TGTGCCAGCAGTTCCTTTGGGGGTGGCATTAATGAAAAACTGTTTTTT. Residues: CASSSFGGGINEKLFF.

This clone was observed once. The V call is TRBV5-1, the J call TRBJ2-7; TRBD1 is a possible D gene (6 bases). V was trimmed by 4 bases and J by 2 bases, leaving 13 bases between them. Germline V gene lookup returns CDR1 SGHRS and CDR2 YFSETQ. The CDR3 is made up of 14 amino acids. CDR3 DNA sequence: TGCGCCAGCAGCGAACGTGGACAGACCTACGAGCAGTACTTC. Its protein product is CASSERGQTYEQYF. Complete variable domain (other parts from reference TRBV5-1 and TRBJ2-7): KAGVTQTPRYLIKTRGQQVTLSCSPISGHRSVSWYQQTPGQGLQFLFEYFSETQRNKGNFPGRFSGRQFSNSRSEMNVSTLELGDSALYLCASSERGQTYEQYFGPGTRLTVT.

The chain links TRBV7-9 to TRBJ1-2; D perhaps matches TRBD1 (5 bases). V lost 5 bases to trimming and J lost 6 bases, with 13 bases between them. Germline CDR1 and CDR2: SEHNR and FQNEAQ (reference sequence). The CDR3 sequence is 13 residues long. The CDR3 nucleotides are TGTGCCAGCAGCGCAACAGGACCAAATGGCTACACCTTC. This gives the protein CASSATGPNGYTF.

This clone was seen just once. The genes are TRBV19 and TRBJ1-1, with D possibly being TRBD1 (5 bases). With 4 bases removed from V and 4 bases from J, the gap between germline ends came to 10 bases. CDR1 LNHDA and CDR2 SQIVND come from the germline V gene (reference sequence). CDR3 length: 13 amino acids. This chain's CDR3 is CASSTGTSTEAFF. The CDR3 nucleotides are TGTGCCAGTAGTACAGGGACTAGCACTGAAGCTTTCTTT.